This TCR beta chain was recovered during a study of blood T cell repertoires in COVID-19. Profiled with immunoSEQ multiplex PCR; TCRdb holds only in-frame clones, not every one. Of approximately 320,000 clones in the sample, roughly nine tenths are singletons; the top ten hold roughly 11%. The CDR3 has 15 residues. The germline CDR1 and CDR2 sequences are LGHDT and YNNKEL (reference sequence). As regards this clone: An end of the junction differs from the germline gene, which may be a read error.

Sequences were obtained from peripheral blood. The rearrangement joins TRBV3-1 (or the pseudogene TRBV3-2) to TRBJ1-6; 8 bases are a match to TRBD1. This receptor was identified in a woman in her twenties or thirties with COVID-19, enrolled during active disease. CDR3 DNA sequence: TGTGCCAGCAGCAAAGACAGGGGAGTAGAATCACCCCTCCACTTT. Translated, it gives CASSKDRGVESPLHF.